A single sample is the source of the 4 T cell receptor beta chains below, sequenced in a study of CD8+ T cells in alopecia areata. After isolation, RNA underwent reverse transcription to generate cDNA as the sequencing template. Measured with immunoSEQ multiplex PCR; TCRdb has only the in-frame clones, and not every one. The data show roughly 150,000 clones, with less than 75% seen just once and just over 35% held by the top ten. Input material: CD8+ T cells sorted from blood. Source of these receptors: a human donor in good health.

The chain employs TRBV2 and TRBJ2-1; D is perhaps TRBD1 (5 bases). The V end lost 4 bases, the J end lost 6 bases, and 16 bases lay between the germline ends. CDR1 and CDR2 (germline): SNHLY, FYNNEI. CDR3 length equals 15 residues. CDR3 sequence reads: CASSVSGRELNEQFF. The DNA for the CDR3 is TGTGCCAGCAGTGTGTCAGGGCGTGAGCTCAATGAGCAGTTCTTC.

The V and J genes are TRBV4-1 and TRBJ1-1; 8 nucleotides align to TRBD1. The CDR3 covers 14 residues. The germline gives CDR1 MGHRA, CDR2 YSYEKL. V lost 4 bases to trimming and J lost 1 base; unmatched junction nucleotides: 2. Here the CDR3 reads CASSLDRANTEAFF. The DNA of the CDR3 is TGCGCCAGCAGCCTGGACAGGGCGAACACTGAAGCTTTCTTT.

This chain connects TRBV7-9 to TRBJ2-7; weak D call: TRBD2 (7 bases). Germline V gene lookup returns CDR1 SEHNR and CDR2 FQNEAQ (reference sequence). There are 14 residues in the CDR3. Trimming pared 5 bases from V and 3 bases from J, leaving 14 bases between. The chain's CDR3 is CASSIGGAGYEQYF. For the CDR3, the DNA is TGTGCCAGCAGCATTGGGGGGGCGGGCTACGAGCAGTACTTC.

This clone was detected a few times. The genes are TRBV29-1 and TRBJ2-7, with 13 bases matching TRBD2. CDR3 length: 17 residues. J gave up 7 bases and V 6 bases, and 18 bases lay outside the gene matches. Looked up from germline, CDR1 is SQVTM and CDR2 is ANQGSEA. CDR3 amino acids: CSVTQEGRLAGGLEQYF. DNA of the CDR3: TGCAGCGTAACCCAGGAAGGCAGACTAGCGGGAGGCTTAGAGCAGTACTTC.